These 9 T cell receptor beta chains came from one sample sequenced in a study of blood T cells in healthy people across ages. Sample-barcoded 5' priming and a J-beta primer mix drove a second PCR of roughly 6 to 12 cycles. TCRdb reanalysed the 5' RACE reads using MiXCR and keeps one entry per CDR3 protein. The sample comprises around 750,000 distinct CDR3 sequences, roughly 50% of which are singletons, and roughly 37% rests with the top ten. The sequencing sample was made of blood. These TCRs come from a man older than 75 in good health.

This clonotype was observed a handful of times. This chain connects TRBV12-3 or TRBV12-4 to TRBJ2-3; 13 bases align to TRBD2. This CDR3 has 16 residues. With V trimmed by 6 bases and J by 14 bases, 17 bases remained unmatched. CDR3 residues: CASRGGTSGNIGYAYF. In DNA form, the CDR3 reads TGTGCCAGCAGGGGGGGGACTAGCGGGAACATCGGATACGCGTATTTT.

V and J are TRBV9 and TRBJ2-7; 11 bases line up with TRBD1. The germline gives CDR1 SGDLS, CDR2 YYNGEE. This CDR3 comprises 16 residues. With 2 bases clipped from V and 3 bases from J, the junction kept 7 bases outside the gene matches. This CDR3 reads CASSVDPGTGGYEQYF. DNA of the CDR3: TGTGCCAGCAGCGTGGATCCCGGGACAGGGGGCTACGAGCAGTACTTC.

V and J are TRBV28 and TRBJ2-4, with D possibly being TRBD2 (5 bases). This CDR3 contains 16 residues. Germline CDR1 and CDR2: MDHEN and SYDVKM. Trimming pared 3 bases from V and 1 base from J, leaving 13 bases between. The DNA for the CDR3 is TGTGCCAGCAGTTTTTCCGGGATTGTCGCCAAAAACATTCAGTACTTC. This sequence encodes CASSFSGIVAKNIQYF.

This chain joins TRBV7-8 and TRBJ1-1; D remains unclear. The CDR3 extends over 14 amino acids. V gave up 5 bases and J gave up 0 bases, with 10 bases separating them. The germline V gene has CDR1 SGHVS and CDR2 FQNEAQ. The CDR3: CASSPPGVNTEAFF. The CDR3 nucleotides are TGTGCCAGCAGCCCCCCTGGGGTGAACACTGAAGCTTTCTTT.

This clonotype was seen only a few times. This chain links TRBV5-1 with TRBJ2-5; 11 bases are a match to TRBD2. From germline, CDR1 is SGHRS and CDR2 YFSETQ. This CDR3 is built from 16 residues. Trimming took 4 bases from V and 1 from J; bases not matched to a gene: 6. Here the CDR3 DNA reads TGCGCCAGCAGCACCGGCGGACTAGCGGGCCAAGAGACCCAGTACTTC. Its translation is CASSTGGLAGQETQYF.

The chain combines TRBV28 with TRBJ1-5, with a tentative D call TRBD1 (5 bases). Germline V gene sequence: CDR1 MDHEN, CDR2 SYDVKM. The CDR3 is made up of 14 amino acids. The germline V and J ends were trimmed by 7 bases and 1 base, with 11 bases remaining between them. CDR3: CASIGQGSNQPQHF. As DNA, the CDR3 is TGTGCCAGCATCGGGCAGGGAAGCAATCAGCCCCAGCATTTT.

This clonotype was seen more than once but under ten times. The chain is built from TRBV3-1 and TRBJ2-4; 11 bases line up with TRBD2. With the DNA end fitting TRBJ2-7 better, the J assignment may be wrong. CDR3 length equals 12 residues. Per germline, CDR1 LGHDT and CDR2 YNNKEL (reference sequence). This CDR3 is CATSGRPHEQYF. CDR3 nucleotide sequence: TGTGCCACTAGCGGGAGGCCCCACGAGCAGTACTTC.

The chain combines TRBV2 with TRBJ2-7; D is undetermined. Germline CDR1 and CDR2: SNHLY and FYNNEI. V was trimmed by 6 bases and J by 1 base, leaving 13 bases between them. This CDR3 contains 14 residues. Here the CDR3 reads CASRVESLSYEQYF. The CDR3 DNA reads TGTGCCAGCAGAGTGGAGAGCCTTTCCTACGAGCAGTACTTC.

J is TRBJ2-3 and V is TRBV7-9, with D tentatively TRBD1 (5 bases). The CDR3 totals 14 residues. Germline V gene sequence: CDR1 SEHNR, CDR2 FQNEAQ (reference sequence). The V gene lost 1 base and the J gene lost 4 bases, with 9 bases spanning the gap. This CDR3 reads CASSLVGRADTQYF. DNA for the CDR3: TGTGCCAGCAGCTTAGTAGGCAGGGCAGATACGCAGTATTTT.